This T cell receptor beta chain emerged from a study of blood T cell repertoires in COVID-19. Study-level information: PBMCs, B-cell-depleted T cells, or T cells provided the cDNA or gDNA that made up the material.

Libraries were prepared by immunoSEQ multiplex PCR; TCRdb keeps only in-frame clonotypes and omits some of them. The table lists over 250,000 clones, approximately 90% of them singletons. Germline CDR1 reads GTSNPN; CDR2 reads SVGIG (reference sequence). V lost 0 bases, J lost 4 bases, and 10 bases lay in between. The CDR3 extends over 15 amino acids. This chain joins TRBV30 and TRBJ1-6; no clear D. The sample consisted of peripheral blood. The TCR sequence derives from a woman aged 30 to 39 with COVID-19, enrolled during active disease. CDR3 sequence (DNA): TGTGCCTGGAGTGTTGGTCAGTCGTATAATTCACCCCTCCACTTT. Protein: CAWSVGQSYNSPLHF.